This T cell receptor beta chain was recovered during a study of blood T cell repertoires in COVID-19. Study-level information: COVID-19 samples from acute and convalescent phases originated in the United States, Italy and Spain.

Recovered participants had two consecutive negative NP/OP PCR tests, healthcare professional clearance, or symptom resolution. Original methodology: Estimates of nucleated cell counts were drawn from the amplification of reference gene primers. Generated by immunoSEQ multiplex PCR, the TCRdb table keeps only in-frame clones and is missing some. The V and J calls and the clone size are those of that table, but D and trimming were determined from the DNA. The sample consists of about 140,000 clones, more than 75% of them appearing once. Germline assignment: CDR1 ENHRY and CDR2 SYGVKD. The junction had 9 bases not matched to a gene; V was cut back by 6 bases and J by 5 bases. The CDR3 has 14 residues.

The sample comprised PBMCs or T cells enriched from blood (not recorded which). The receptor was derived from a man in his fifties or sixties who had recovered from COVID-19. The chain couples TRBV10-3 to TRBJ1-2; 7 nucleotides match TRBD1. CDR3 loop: CAISGTDLIYGYTF. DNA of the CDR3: TGTGCCATCAGCGGGACAGATCTAATTTATGGCTACACCTTC.